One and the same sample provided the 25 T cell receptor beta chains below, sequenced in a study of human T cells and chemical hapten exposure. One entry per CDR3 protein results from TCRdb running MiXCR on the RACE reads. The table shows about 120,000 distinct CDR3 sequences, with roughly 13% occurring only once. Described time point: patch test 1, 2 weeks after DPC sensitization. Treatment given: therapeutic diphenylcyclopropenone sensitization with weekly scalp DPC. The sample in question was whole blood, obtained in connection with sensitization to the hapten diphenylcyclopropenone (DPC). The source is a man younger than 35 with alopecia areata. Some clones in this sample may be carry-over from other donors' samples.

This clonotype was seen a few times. The CDR3 is CASSYSSGLGPGQPQHF. Here the CDR3 DNA reads TGTGCCAGCAGTTACTCGAGTGGTTTAGGGCCGGGGCAGCCCCAGCATTTT. V is TRBV6-2 or TRBV6-3 and J is TRBJ1-5, with D unresolved. V was clipped by 0 bases and J by 7 bases, with 19 bases between them. Germline values: CDR1 MNHEY, CDR2 SVGEGT. The CDR3 is 17 amino acids.

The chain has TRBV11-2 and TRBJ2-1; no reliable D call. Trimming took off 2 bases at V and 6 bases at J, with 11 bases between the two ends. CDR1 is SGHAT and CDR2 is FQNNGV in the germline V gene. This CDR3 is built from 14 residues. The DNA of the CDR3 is TGTGCCAGCAGCTTAAGTCTGGGCAGCAATGAGCAGTTCTTC. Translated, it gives CASSLSLGSNEQFF.

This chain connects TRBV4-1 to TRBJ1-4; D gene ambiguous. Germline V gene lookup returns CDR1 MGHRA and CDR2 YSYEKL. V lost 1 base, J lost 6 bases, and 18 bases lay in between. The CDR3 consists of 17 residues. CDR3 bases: TGCGCCAGCAGCCAAGGGGAGTTACTCTCTCTGTATGAAAAACTGTTTTTT. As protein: CASSQGELLSLYEKLFF.

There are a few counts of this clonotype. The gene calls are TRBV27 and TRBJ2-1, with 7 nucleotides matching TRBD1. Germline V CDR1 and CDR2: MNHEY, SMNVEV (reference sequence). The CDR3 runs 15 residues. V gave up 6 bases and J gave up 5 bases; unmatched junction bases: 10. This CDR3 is CASRDRMDRNNEQFF. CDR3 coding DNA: TGTGCCAGCAGGGACCGGATGGACAGGAACAATGAGCAGTTCTTC.

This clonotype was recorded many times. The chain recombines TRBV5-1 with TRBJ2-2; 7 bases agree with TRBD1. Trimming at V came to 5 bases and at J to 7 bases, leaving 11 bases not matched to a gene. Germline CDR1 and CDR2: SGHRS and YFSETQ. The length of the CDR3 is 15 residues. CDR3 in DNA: TGCGCCAGCAGATACCGACAGGGCGAGGACGGGGAGCTGTTTTTT. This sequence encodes CASRYRQGEDGELFF.

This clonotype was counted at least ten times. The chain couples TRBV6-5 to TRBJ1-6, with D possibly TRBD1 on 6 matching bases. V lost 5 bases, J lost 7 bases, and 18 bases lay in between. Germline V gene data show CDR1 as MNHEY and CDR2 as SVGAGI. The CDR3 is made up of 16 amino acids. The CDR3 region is CASSTAFKRGNSPLHF. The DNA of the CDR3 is TGTGCCAGCAGTACGGCCTTCAAAAGGGGGAATTCACCCCTCCACTTT.

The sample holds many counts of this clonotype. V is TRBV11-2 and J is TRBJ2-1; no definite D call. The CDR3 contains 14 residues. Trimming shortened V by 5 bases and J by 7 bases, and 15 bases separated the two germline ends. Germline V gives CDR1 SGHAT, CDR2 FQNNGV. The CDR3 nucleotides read TGTGCCAGCAGCCCGCCCCTAAAGAAGAATGAGCAGTTCTTC. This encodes CASSPPLKKNEQFF.

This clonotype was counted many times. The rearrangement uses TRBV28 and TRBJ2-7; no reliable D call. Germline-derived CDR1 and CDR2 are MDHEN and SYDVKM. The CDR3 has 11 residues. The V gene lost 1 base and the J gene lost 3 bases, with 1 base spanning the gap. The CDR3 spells CASSLYYEQYF. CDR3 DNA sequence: TGTGCCAGCAGTTTATACTACGAGCAGTACTTC. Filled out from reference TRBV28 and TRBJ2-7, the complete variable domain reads DVKVTQSSRYLVKRTGEKVFLECVQDMDHENMFWYRQDPGLGLRLIYFSYDVKMKEKGDIPEGYSVSREKKERFSLILESASTNQTSMYLCASSLYYEQYFGPGTRLTVT.

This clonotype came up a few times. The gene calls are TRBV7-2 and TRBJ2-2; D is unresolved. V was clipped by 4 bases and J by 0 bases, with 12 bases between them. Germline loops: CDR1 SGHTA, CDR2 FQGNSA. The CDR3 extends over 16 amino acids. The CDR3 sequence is CASSSAPLANTGELFF. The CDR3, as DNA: TGTGCCAGCAGCTCCGCGCCACTGGCGAACACCGGGGAGCTGTTTTTT.

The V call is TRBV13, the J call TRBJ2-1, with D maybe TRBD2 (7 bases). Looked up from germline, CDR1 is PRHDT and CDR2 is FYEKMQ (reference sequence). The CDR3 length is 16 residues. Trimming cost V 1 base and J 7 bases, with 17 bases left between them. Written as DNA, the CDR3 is TGTGCCAGCAGCTTAGTACGGGGGGCGAGGCGGAATGAGCAGTTCTTC. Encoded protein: CASSLVRGARRNEQFF.

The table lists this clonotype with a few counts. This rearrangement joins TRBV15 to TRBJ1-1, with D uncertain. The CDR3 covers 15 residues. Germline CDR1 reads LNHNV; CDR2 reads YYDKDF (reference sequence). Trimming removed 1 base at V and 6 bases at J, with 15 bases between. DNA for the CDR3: TGTGCCACCAGCAGAGTCTCTGGGGTATCGGCTGAAGCTTTCTTT. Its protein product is CATSRVSGVSAEAFF.

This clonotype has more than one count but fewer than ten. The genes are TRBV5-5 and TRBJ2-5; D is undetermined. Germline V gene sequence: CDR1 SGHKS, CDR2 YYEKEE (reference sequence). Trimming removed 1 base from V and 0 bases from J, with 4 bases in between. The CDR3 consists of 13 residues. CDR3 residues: CASSLPYQETQYF. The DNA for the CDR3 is TGTGCCAGCAGCTTGCCGTACCAAGAGACCCAGTACTTC.

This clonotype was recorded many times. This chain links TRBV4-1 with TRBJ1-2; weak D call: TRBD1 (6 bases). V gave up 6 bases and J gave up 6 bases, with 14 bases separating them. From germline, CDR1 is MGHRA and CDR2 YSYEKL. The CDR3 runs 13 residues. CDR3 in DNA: TGCGCCAGCAGATCTGGGACAAACGATGGCTACACCTTC. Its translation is CASRSGTNDGYTF.

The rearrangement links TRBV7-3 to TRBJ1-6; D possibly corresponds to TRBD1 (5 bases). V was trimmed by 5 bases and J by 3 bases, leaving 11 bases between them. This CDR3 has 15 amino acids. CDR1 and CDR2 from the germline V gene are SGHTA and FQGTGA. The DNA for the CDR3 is TGTGCCAGCAGCCCCGCAGGGCTCTATAATTCACCCCTCCACTTT. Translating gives CASSPAGLYNSPLHF.

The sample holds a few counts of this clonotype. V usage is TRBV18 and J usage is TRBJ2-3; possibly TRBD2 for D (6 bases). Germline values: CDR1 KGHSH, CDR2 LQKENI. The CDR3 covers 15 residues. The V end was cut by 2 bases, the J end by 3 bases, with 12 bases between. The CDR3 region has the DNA TGTGCCAGCTCACCAGTCAACGGGGGAACAGATACGCAGTATTTT. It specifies CASSPVNGGTDTQYF. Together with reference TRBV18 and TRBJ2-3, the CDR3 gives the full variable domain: NAGVMQNPRHLVRRRGQEARLRCSPMKGHSHVYWYRQLPEEGLKFMVYLQKENIIDESGMPKERFSAEFPKEGPSILRIQQVVRGDSAAYFCASSPVNGGTDTQYFGPGTRLTVL.

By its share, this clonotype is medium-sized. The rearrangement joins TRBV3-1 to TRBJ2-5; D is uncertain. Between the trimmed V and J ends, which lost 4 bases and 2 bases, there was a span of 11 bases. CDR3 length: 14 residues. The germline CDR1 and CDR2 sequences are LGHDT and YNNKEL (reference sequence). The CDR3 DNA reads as TGTGCCAGCAGCCCCCTCAGCGTACAAGAGACCCAGTACTTC. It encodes CASSPLSVQETQYF.

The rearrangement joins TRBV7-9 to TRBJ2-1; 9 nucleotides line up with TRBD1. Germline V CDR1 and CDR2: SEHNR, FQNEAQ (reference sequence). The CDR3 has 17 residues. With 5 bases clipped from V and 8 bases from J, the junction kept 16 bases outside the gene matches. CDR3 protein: CASSGPTRDRVLDEQFF. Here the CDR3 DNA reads TGTGCCAGCAGCGGTCCTACTCGGGACAGGGTACTTGATGAGCAGTTCTTC. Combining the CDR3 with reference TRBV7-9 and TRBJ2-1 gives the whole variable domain DTGVSQNPRHKITKRGQNVTFRCDPISEHNRLYWYRQTLGQGPEFLTYFQNEAQLEKSRLLSDRFSAERPKGSFSTLEIQRTEQGDSAMYLCASSGPTRDRVLDEQFFGPGTRLTVL.

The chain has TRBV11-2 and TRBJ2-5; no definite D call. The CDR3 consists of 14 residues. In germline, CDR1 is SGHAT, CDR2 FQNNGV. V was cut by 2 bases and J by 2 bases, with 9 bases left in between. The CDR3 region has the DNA TGTGCCAGCAGCTTAAACAGCCAACAAGAGACCCAGTACTTC. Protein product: CASSLNSQQETQYF.

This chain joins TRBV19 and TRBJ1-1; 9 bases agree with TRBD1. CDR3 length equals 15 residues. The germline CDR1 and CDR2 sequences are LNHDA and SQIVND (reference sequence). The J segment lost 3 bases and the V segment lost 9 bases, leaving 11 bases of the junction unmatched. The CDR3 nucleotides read TGTGCCAGCGACGAAACAGGGGGCGCGGACACTGAAGCTTTCTTT. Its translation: CASDETGGADTEAFF.

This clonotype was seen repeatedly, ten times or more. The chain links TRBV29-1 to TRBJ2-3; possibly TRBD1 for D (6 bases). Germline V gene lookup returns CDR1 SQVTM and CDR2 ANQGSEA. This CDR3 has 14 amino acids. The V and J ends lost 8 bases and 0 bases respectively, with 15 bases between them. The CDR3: CSSEGVISTDTQYF. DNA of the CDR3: TGCAGCTCCGAGGGGGTGATCAGCACAGATACGCAGTATTTT.

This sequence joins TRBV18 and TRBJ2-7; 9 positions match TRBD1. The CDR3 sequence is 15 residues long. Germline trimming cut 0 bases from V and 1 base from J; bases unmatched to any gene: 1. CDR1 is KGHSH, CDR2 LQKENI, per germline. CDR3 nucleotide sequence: TGTGCCAGCTCACCACCGGACAGGGGTTCCTACGAGCAGTACTTC. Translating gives CASSPPDRGSYEQYF.

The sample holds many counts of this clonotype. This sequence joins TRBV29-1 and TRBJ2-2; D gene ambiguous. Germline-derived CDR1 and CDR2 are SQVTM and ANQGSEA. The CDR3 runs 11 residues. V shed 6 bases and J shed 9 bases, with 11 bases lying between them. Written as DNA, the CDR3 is TGCAGCGTGGTGGGCCACCGGGAGCTGTTTTTT. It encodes CSVVGHRELFF.

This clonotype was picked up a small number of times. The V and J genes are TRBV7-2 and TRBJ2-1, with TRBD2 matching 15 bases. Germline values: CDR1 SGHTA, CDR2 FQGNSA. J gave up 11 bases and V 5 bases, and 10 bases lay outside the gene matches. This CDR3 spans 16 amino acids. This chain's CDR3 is CASSQSPGTSGRQQFF. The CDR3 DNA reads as TGTGCCAGCAGCCAAAGTCCCGGGACTAGCGGGAGGCAGCAGTTCTTC.

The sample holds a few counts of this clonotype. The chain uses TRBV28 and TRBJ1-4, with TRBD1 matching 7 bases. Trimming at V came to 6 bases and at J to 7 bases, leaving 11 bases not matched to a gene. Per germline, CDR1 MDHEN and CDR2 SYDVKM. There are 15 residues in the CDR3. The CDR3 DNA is TGTGCCAGCAGCCCCCAGGAGGGGGCGGGTGAAAAACTGTTTTTT. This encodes CASSPQEGAGEKLFF.

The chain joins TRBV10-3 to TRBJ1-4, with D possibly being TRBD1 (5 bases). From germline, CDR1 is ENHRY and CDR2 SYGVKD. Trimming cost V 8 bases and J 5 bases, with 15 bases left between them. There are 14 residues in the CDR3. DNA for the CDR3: TGTGCCATCGCTACCGGGACGGAGAATGAAAAACTGTTTTTT. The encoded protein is CAIATGTENEKLFF.